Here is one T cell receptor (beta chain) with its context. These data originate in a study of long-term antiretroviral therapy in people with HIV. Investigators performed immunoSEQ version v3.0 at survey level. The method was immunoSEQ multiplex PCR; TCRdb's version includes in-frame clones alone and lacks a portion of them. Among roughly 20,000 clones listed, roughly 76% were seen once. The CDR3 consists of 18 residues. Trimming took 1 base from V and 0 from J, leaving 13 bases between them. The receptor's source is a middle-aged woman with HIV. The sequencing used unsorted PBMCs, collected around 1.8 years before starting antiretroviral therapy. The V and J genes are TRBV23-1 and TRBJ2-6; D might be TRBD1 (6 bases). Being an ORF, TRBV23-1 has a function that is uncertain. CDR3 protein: CASSQLQGRVSGANVLTF. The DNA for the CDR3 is TGCGCCAGCAGTCAATTACAGGGCAGGGTCTCTGGGGCCAACGTCCTGACTTTC.